Each of the 30 T cell receptor beta chains below was sequenced from the same sample in a study of CD8 T cells in Susac syndrome. When the RNA was reverse transcribed, random hexamers were used with an input of about 0.5 to 1 ug. MiXCR, applied by TCRdb to the immunoSEQ multiplex PCR reads, yields one record per CDR3 protein. This sample has 90,000 to 150,000 distinct CDR3 sequences, with 93% found just once. Sequenced input: CD4+ T cells from PBMCs. These receptors were taken from a human donor with multiple sclerosis.

The chain links TRBV6-5 to TRBJ2-3; maybe TRBD1 (7 bases). This CDR3 has 13 residues. The V end was cut by 8 bases, the J end by 5 bases, with 14 bases between. In germline, CDR1 is MNHEY, CDR2 SVGAGI. The CDR3 is CASGRQGGDTQYF. The CDR3 coding sequence is TGTGCCAGCGGTAGACAGGGAGGAGATACGCAGTATTTT.

J is TRBJ1-2 and V is TRBV19; 8 bases align to TRBD1. Trimming at V came to 9 bases and at J to 6 bases, leaving 3 bases not matched to a gene. Germline CDR1 is LNHDA and CDR2 is SQIVND (reference sequence). The CDR3 extends over 11 amino acids. The CDR3: CASTQGDGYTF. The CDR3 nucleotides read TGTGCCAGCACACAGGGGGATGGCTACACCTTC.

The chain joins TRBV6-1 to TRBJ2-1; 15 bases are shared with TRBD2. The germline gives CDR1 MNHNS, CDR2 SASEGT. The CDR3 consists of 17 residues. The V gene end was trimmed by 5 bases and the J gene end by 0 bases; junction bases not matched to a gene: 2. In DNA, the CDR3 is TGTGCCAGCAGTCTGGGACTAGCGGGGGGCTCCTACAATGAGCAGTTCTTC. Translated, it gives CASSLGLAGGSYNEQFF.

V usage is TRBV20-1 and J usage is TRBJ1-4, with D perhaps TRBD1 (5 bases). The V gene's germline CDR1 is DFQATT and CDR2 SNEGSKA (reference sequence). Trimming stripped 0 bases from V and 2 bases from J, with 10 bases between. The CDR3 is made up of 15 amino acids. The CDR3 region is CSARDLAGTNEKLFF. CDR3 in DNA: TGCAGTGCTAGAGATTTGGCAGGGACTAATGAAAAACTGTTTTTT.

As concerns this clonotype: An end of the junction does not agree with germline; a read error may underlie this. This chain uses TRBV3-1 with TRBJ2-7; 12 nucleotides line up with TRBD1. CDR1 is LGHDT and CDR2 is YNNKEL in the germline V gene (reference sequence). This CDR3 spans 14 amino acids. DNA of the CDR3: TGTGCCAGCAGCCTACGTCCCGGGACAGGGGGCGCGAACTTC. This codes for CASSLRPGTGGANF.

This chain joins TRBV7-2 and TRBJ1-6; D not resolved. From germline, CDR1 is SGHTA and CDR2 FQGNSA. Trimming removed 1 base at V and 7 bases at J, with 14 bases between. The CDR3 runs to 16 residues. CDR3 DNA sequence: TGTGCCAGCAGCTTAGGTTGGAGTTCTGAAAATTCACCCCTCCACTTT. It translates to CASSLGWSSENSPLHF.

The chain employs TRBV3-1 and TRBJ2-7; D might be TRBD1 (6 bases). Germline V gives CDR1 LGHDT, CDR2 YNNKEL (reference sequence). The CDR3 has 14 residues. Trimming removed 4 bases at V and 1 base at J, with 11 bases between. In DNA, the CDR3 is TGTGCCAGCAGCCCCGCGACAGGTTCCTACGAGCAGTACTTC. Encoded protein: CASSPATGSYEQYF.

V gene TRBV27 combines with J gene TRBJ1-1, with a weak D call TRBD1 (6 bases). V dropped 3 bases and J dropped 1 base, with 39 bases sitting between them. Germline CDR1 and CDR2: MNHEY and SMNVEV (reference sequence). The CDR3 sequence is 24 residues long. The chain's CDR3 is CASSFYSPLGLLTGSRIKNTEAFF. Written as DNA, the CDR3 is TGTGCCAGCAGTTTCTACTCCCCCCTGGGGCTCCTCACAGGGTCGCGGATCAAGAACACTGAAGCTTTCTTT.

This sequence joins TRBV7-6 and TRBJ1-1; the D gene is possibly TRBD1 (5 bases). The V and J ends lost 5 bases and 11 bases respectively, with 21 bases between them. This CDR3 contains 14 residues. Germline V gene sequence: CDR1 SGHVS, CDR2 FNYEAQ. CDR3 sequence (DNA): TGTGCCAGCAGCCCCTGGGGGGGGGTTGAGGAGGCTTTCTTT. This translates into CASSPWGGVEEAFF. Looking up the rest from reference TRBV7-6 and TRBJ1-1 gives the full variable domain: GAGVSQSPRYKVTKRGQDVALRCDPISGHVSLYWYRQALGQGPEFLTYFNYEAQQDKSGLPNDRFSAERPEGSISTLTIQRTEQRDSAMYRCASSPWGGVEEAFFGQGTRLTVV.

The chain is built from TRBV12-3 or TRBV12-4 and TRBJ1-5, with TRBD1 identical over 9 bases. J lost 4 bases, V lost 3 bases, and 7 bases had no gene match. CDR3 length equals 16 residues. In nucleotides, the CDR3 is TGTGCCAGCAGTTTGGGACAGGGAGGAAAGAATCAGCCCCAGCATTTT. Encoded protein: CASSLGQGGKNQPQHF.

The chain uses TRBV29-1 and TRBJ1-2; no definite D call. The germline V and J ends were trimmed by 4 bases and 6 bases, with 12 bases remaining between them. From germline, CDR1 is SQVTM and CDR2 ANQGSEA. CDR3 length: 12 amino acids. This CDR3 reads CSVVMGANGYTF. DNA for the CDR3: TGCAGCGTTGTAATGGGCGCGAATGGCTACACCTTC.

This clonotype was seen just once. The chain employs TRBV10-3 and TRBJ2-5; the match to TRBD1 covers 7 bases. The V gene's germline CDR1 is ENHRY and CDR2 SYGVKD. V lost 4 bases, J lost 4 bases, and 9 bases stayed unmatched. The CDR3 length is 15 residues. The CDR3 region has the DNA TGTGCCATCAGTGCGAGGGGGCGTAACTTAGAGACCCAGTACTTC. Translating gives CAISARGRNLETQYF.

The chain employs TRBV28 and TRBJ1-5, with no clear D. The V end was cut by 7 bases, the J end by 7 bases, with 5 bases between. This CDR3 comprises 10 residues. Germline V gene lookup returns CDR1 MDHEN and CDR2 SYDVKM. CDR3 bases: TGTGCCAGCAATAAACAGCCCCAGCATTTT. It specifies CASNKQPQHF.

This clonotype has just one count. The genes are TRBV7-2 and TRBJ2-6; D is uncertain. With 4 bases removed from V and 1 base from J, the gap between germline ends came to 14 bases. Germline V gene lookup returns CDR1 SGHTA and CDR2 FQGNSA. The CDR3 contains 17 residues. CDR3 in amino acids: CASSSQLRVSGANVLTF. As DNA, the CDR3 is TGTGCCAGCAGCTCACAGCTAAGGGTTTCTGGGGCCAACGTCCTGACTTTC. Variable domain in full (rest from reference TRBV7-2 and TRBJ2-6): GAGVSQSPSNKVTEKGKDVELRCDPISGHTALYWYRQSLGQGLEFLIYFQGNSAPDKSGLPSDRFSAERTGGSVSTLTIQRTQQEDSAVYLCASSSQLRVSGANVLTFGAGSRLTVL.

The chain is built from TRBV5-6 and TRBJ2-5; TRBD1 might be the D (5 bases). Germline V gene data show CDR1 as SGHDT and CDR2 as YYEEEE. Trimming removed 2 bases from V and 5 bases from J, with 13 bases in between. This CDR3 region has 14 residues. In DNA form, the CDR3 reads TGTGCCAGCAGCTTACGCAGGGTTCGGGAGACCCAGTACTTC. Protein sequence: CASSLRRVRETQYF.

The rearrangement links TRBV5-6 to TRBJ1-1; 9 bases agree with TRBD1. Germline CDR1 is SGHDT and CDR2 is YYEEEE. V was clipped by 4 bases and J by 0 bases; unmatched bases: 7. The CDR3 covers 16 residues. The CDR3 region has the DNA TGTGCCAGCAGCCCCCGGACAGGGGCCATGAACACTGAAGCTTTCTTT. Protein product: CASSPRTGAMNTEAFF.

The gene calls are TRBV20-1 and TRBJ2-2; 11 nucleotides line up with TRBD1. Looked up from germline, CDR1 is DFQATT and CDR2 is SNEGSKA (reference sequence). This CDR3 is 15 amino acids long. The trim removed 3 bases at V and 1 base at J, leaving 1 base unmatched. In DNA, the CDR3 is TGCAGTGCTAGGGGACAGGGGGGGAACACCGGGGAGCTGTTTTTT. Translating it yields CSARGQGGNTGELFF.

The V gene is TRBV6-5, the J gene TRBJ1-5; no definite D call. CDR3 length: 14 amino acids. The V and J ends lost 2 bases and 4 bases respectively, with 9 bases between them. CDR1 MNHEY and CDR2 SVGAGI come from the germline V gene. The CDR3 loop is CASSYGNGNQPQHF. CDR3 DNA sequence: TGTGCCAGCAGTTACGGGAATGGGAATCAGCCCCAGCATTTT.

The chain couples TRBV7-9 to TRBJ2-7, with 9 bases aligning to TRBD2. Germline lookup yields CDR1 SEHNR and CDR2 FQNEAQ (reference sequence). V trimming: 7 bases; J trimming: 0 bases; junction bases outside the gene matches: 7. The CDR3 covers 15 residues. CDR3 nucleotides: TGTGCCAGCATCAGATTAGCGGGGGCCTCCTACGAGCAGTACTTC. This translates into CASIRLAGASYEQYF.

This clonotype came up a few times. Its ends do not fully match the called genes, so a read error is possible. J is TRBJ1-1 and V is TRBV3-1; 7 nucleotides align to TRBD1. This CDR3 has 13 residues. Germline lookup yields CDR1 LGHDT and CDR2 YNNKEL (reference sequence). The CDR3 bases are TGCGCCAGCAGCCAGGGGGGTGGAACTGAAGCTTTCTTT. Translating gives CASSQGGGTEAFF.

This sequence joins TRBV5-4 and TRBJ1-4; D remains unclear. The CDR3 length is 13 residues. CDR1 and CDR2 (germline): SGHNT, YYREEE (reference sequence). CDR3 protein: CASRQVWDEKLFF. The CDR3 DNA sequence: TGTGCTTCCCGTCAGGTCTGGGATGAAAAACTGTTTTTT.

V is TRBV25-1 and J is TRBJ2-1, with D unclear. The CDR3 has 15 amino acids. V gave up 1 base and J gave up 7 bases, with 14 bases separating them. Germline V gives CDR1 MGHDK, CDR2 SYGVNS. CDR3 nucleotides: TGTGCCAGCAGTGAATCGAGGTCGGGCGATAATGAGCAGTTCTTC. It is translated as CASSESRSGDNEQFF. Combining the CDR3 with reference TRBV25-1 and TRBJ2-1 gives the whole variable domain EADIYQTPRYLVIGTGKKITLECSQTMGHDKMYWYQQDPGMELHLIHYSYGVNSTEKGDLSSESTVSRIRTEHFPLTLESARPSHTSQYLCASSESRSGDNEQFFGPGTRLTVL.

This chain links TRBV20-1 with TRBJ1-2, with a tentative D call TRBD1 (5 bases). CDR1 and CDR2 from the germline V gene are DFQATT and SNEGSKA (reference sequence). The length of the CDR3 is 12 residues. V lost 3 bases and J lost 7, with 12 bases in between. DNA for the CDR3: TGCAGTGCTAGGAGTGGGGGAGGTGGCTACACCTTC. Protein: CSARSGGGGYTF.

The J gene is TRBJ1-4, the V gene TRBV15, with TRBD1 matching over 7 bases. V gave up 1 base and J gave up 8 bases; unmatched junction bases: 7. This CDR3 region has 15 residues. Germline CDR1 LNHNV, CDR2 YYDKDF (reference sequence). CDR3 residues: CATSRAGQRSEKLFF. The CDR3 coding sequence is TGTGCCACCAGCAGAGCGGGACAGCGGAGCGAAAAACTGTTTTTT.

CDR3 protein: CASSSTGGATAQYF. The DNA of the CDR3 is TGTGCCAGCAGCTCCACGGGGGGGGCCACAGCGCAGTACTTC. The chain couples TRBV7-2 to TRBJ2-7, with 8 bases fitting TRBD2. The CDR3 is 14 residues long. The V segment lost 4 bases and the J segment 9 bases; nucleotides outside the gene matches: 11. Looked up from germline, CDR1 is SGHTA and CDR2 is FQGNSA.

The rearrangement links TRBV7-2 to TRBJ2-5; D is ambiguous. The ends were cut back, 4 bases at V and 3 bases at J, with 9 bases in the middle. CDR3 length equals 13 residues. The germline CDR1 and CDR2 sequences are SGHTA and FQGNSA. This chain's CDR3 is CASSSTWEETQYF. In DNA form, the CDR3 reads TGTGCCAGCAGCTCGACTTGGGAAGAGACCCAGTACTTC.

The chain is built from TRBV6-6 and TRBJ1-1; 7 bases fit TRBD1. V gave up 5 bases and J gave up 13 bases; unmatched junction bases: 13. Germline assignment: CDR1 MNHNY and CDR2 SVGAGI (reference sequence). The CDR3 covers 13 residues. The CDR3 DNA reads as TGTGCCAGCAGTCCTACAGGGGATCGGAAAGGTTTCTTT. Translation gives CASSPTGDRKGFF.

This clonotype was seen a single time. The chain has TRBV20-1 and TRBJ1-2; no clear D. Deletions cut 0 bases from V and 7 bases from J, with 15 bases between. This CDR3 spans 14 amino acids. In germline, CDR1 is DFQATT, CDR2 SNEGSKA (reference sequence). The CDR3 loop is CSARETGPKGGYTF. In nucleotides, the CDR3 is TGCAGTGCTAGAGAGACTGGCCCGAAGGGTGGCTACACCTTC.

V and J are TRBV9 and TRBJ1-5, with D uncertain. Trimming pared 0 bases from V and 1 base from J, leaving 14 bases between. Per the germline V gene, CDR1 is SGDLS and CDR2 is YYNGEE. The CDR3 covers 17 residues. The CDR3 DNA is TGTGCCAGCAGCGTAGCTACGGTGGCATCGAGCAATCAGCCCCAGCATTTT. Translation: CASSVATVASSNQPQHF.

The chain is built from TRBV12-3 or TRBV12-4 and TRBJ2-1, with D hard to call. The V and J ends lost 2 bases and 8 bases respectively, with 1 base between them. The CDR3 is made up of 10 amino acids. CDR3 in DNA: TGTGCCAGCAGTTTATATGAGCAGTTCTTC. It translates to CASSLYEQFF.